The clone carrying this T cell receptor (beta chain) was recorded at least ten times. Its antigen is unidentified. This record comes from a study of read filtering for tumor transcriptome and immune sequencing. For the study at large: Revised staging placed roughly eight patients in R-ISS I, over 15 in II, about 7 in III. General study results and limits: RNA-seq captured clonotypes less deeply and reliably than IR-seq.

J was trimmed by 2 bases and V by 2 bases; bases with no gene match: 2. The CDR3 is made up of 14 amino acids. Germline CDR1 and CDR2: SGHTS and YDEGEE. This library used roughly 370 ng RNA and molecular barcoded adaptors spanning alpha/delta and beta/gamma chains. Each CDR3 protein is one row after TCRdb ran MiXCR on the reads. The sample has about 46,000 distinct CDR3 sequences, roughly a fifth seen once. V usage is TRBV5-8 and J usage is TRBJ2-5, with TRBD1 matching over 8 bases. The clonotype originates from a donor at least 40 years old with multiple myeloma. Sequencing was carried out using a population of CD138-negative cells sorted from bone marrow. This CDR3 is CASSLGTGQETQYF. CDR3 DNA: TGTGCCAGCAGCTTAGGGACAGGACAAGAGACCCAGTACTTC.